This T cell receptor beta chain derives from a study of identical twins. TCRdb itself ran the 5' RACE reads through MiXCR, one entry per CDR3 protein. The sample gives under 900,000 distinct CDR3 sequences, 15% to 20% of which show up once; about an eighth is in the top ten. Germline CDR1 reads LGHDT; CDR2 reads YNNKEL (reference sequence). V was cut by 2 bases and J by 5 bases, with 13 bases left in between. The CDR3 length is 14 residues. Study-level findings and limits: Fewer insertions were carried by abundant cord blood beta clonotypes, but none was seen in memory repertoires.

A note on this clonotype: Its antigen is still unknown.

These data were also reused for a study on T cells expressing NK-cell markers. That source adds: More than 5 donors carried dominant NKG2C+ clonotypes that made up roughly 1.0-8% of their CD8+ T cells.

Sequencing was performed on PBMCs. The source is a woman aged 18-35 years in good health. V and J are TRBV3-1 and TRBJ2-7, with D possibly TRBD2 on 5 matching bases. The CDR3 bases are TGTGCCAGCAGCCAAAGAGGGCCCTCGAACGAGCAGTACTTC. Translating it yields CASSQRGPSNEQYF.